This T cell receptor (beta chain) was captured by sequencing in a study of T cell repertoires in cytomegalovirus infection. Whole-study context: Use of recently identified HLA-C-restricted and well-studied HLA-B-restricted CMV epitopes was part of the study. Overall study results and limits: Across the ex vivo response, the dominant clonotypes were HLA-C-restricted CMV-specific TCR beta clonotypes.

This clonotype was seen repeatedly, ten times or more. Antigen unknown. TCRdb itself ran the reads through MiXCR, one entry per CDR3 protein. The sample carries 750,000 to 950,000 distinct CDR3 sequences, roughly 28% recorded once. The sequence was collected from a human donor in good health (CMV status not recorded). Some clones in this sample may be carry-over from other donors' samples. Specimen: cultured CD8+ T cells from PBMCs, collected from culture after CMV antigen stimulation.

CDR3 loop: CASSPPAGDTGELFF. CDR3 in DNA: TGTGCCAGCAGTCCCCCGGCAGGGGACACCGGGGAGCTGTTTTTT. The rearrangement uses TRBV12-3 or TRBV12-4 and TRBJ2-2; D possibly corresponds to TRBD1 (6 bases). CDR3 length equals 15 residues. V was clipped by 5 bases and J by 3 bases, with 13 bases between them.